The T cell receptor beta chain described here comes from a study of blood T cell repertoires in COVID-19. Study information: Both acute and convalescent COVID-19 samples were obtained from the United States, Italy and Spain. From T cells, B-cell-depleted T cells, or PBMCs came the material, which was cDNA or gDNA.

Germline CDR1 is MGHRA and CDR2 is YSYEKL. V was pared by 4 bases and J by 8 bases, with 7 bases of the junction left unmatched. The CDR3 spans 14 residues. In the authors' workflow: Quantification of nucleated cells was approximated via reference gene primer amplification. The protocol was immunoSEQ multiplex PCR, while the TCRdb copy is restricted to in-frame clones and leaves out a portion. Clone size and the V and J calls come from that table; the DNA yielded D and trimming. The repertoire holds some 76,000 clones, with about 81% as singletons. The sample was peripheral blood. This sequence joins TRBV4-1 and TRBJ1-4, with 7 bases identical to TRBD1. The TCR comes from a human donor in a cohort sampled during active COVID-19. The CDR3 is CASSPTGNKEKLFF. In DNA, the CDR3 is TGCGCCAGCAGCCCGACAGGGAATAAGGAAAAACTGTTTTTT.